Included here is one T cell receptor beta chain sequence, with context. Its antigen is unknown. The data stem from a study of cytomegalovirus exposure and HLA in healthy donors. Overall study findings and caveats: The authors reported that TCR beta sequences could predict HLA-A and HLA-B alleles. These predictions were accurate for most subjects in the first cohort.

CDR1 MDHEN and CDR2 SYDVKM come from the germline V gene. The CDR3 loop spans 15 amino acids. Trimming took 5 bases from V and 2 from J; bases not matched to a gene: 6. The primer mix had 60 Vbeta and 13 Jbeta primers. Assay used: immunoSEQ multiplex PCR; TCRdb lists only in-frame clones, some missing. The table has tens of thousands of clones, about 60% seen once. Among the donors, all were healthy bone marrow donors. The clonotype was recovered from a man aged 25-45 years in good health and CMV-seropositive. The J gene is TRBJ1-2, the V gene TRBV28; 9 bases are a match to TRBD1. The sequencing input was PBMCs. The CDR3 sequence: CASSPTGGQNYGYTF. CDR3 coding DNA: TGTGCCAGCAGTCCGACAGGGGGACAAAACTATGGCTACACCTTC.